This TCR beta chain was profiled in a study of T cells in Graves' hyperthyroidism and ophthalmopathy. Whole-study results and caveats: The model's output predicted ophthalmopathy at a median of 6.5 months prior to onset. Among clonotypes expanded in thyroid above 0.001, most were also found in blood.

Disease lasting under 3 months, a NOSPECS grade of at least 4, and a Clinical Activity Score of at least 3 were features of the ophthalmopathy patients. Diagnostic assessment was based on clinical symptoms, serum thyroxine and TRAb, thyroid ultrasound and orbital computed tomography. RNA transcripts gave rise to amplified TCR beta CDR3 regions. The HTBI primer set was used in a first-round RT-PCR of the TCR CDR3. TCRdb re-called the multiplex PCR reads through MiXCR, storing one row per CDR3 protein. The table lists around 600,000 distinct CDR3 sequences, approximately 15% of them singletons. As concerns this clonotype: What it binds is unknown.

Sequenced input: blood. The source of this sequence is a woman in her forties with Graves' ophthalmopathy.

The CDR3 DNA is TGTGCCAGCAGTTCCATTAATTCACCCCTCCACTTT. Translating it yields CASSSINSPLHF. The chain carries TRBV6-1 and TRBJ1-6; no reliable D call. This CDR3 spans 12 amino acids. V lost 5 bases and J 6 bases, leaving 5 bases between the germline ends. Germline V lookup: CDR1 MNHNS, CDR2 SASEGT.